The 13 T cell receptor beta chains in this list originate from one sample, sequenced in a study of blood T cells in healthy people across ages. A second 7 to 11 cycle PCR used barcoded and J-beta primers. TCRdb processed the 5' RACE reads anew with MiXCR; each CDR3 protein has one entry. The sample comprises around 500,000 distinct CDR3 sequences, roughly 43% of which are singletons, and roughly 25% rests with the top ten. The source material was blood. The source of these receptors is an elderly man in good health.

This clonotype has a single count. The chain is built from TRBV7-6 and TRBJ2-5; D is ambiguous. Germline CDR1 is SGHVS and CDR2 is FNYEAQ. This CDR3 has 13 residues. V lost 5 bases, J lost 3 bases, and 10 bases lay in between. As DNA, the CDR3 is TGTGCCAGCAGCGCCCAGATGAAAGAGACCCAGTACTTC. Translation: CASSAQMKETQYF.

This clonotype was seen a few times. CDR3 in amino acids: CSVRGGSGEQYF. In nucleotides, the CDR3 is TGCAGTGTCCGGGGGGGCTCGGGAGAGCAGTACTTC. J is TRBJ2-7 and V is TRBV20-1; the match to TRBD2 covers 8 bases. Germline loops: CDR1 DFQATT, CDR2 SNEGSKA (reference sequence). This CDR3 has 12 amino acids. The J segment lost 7 bases and the V segment lost 7 bases, leaving 9 bases of the junction unmatched.

This clonotype was recorded many times. The chain has TRBV6-5 and TRBJ2-4, with TRBD1 identical over 8 bases. With V trimmed by 0 bases and J by 1 base, 2 bases remained unmatched. This CDR3 region has 16 residues. CDR1 and CDR2 (germline): MNHEY, SVGAGI. CDR3 DNA sequence: TGTGCCAGCAGTTACTCGTGGACAGGGGCCAAAAACATTCAGTACTTC. Amino acids: CASSYSWTGAKNIQYF.

This clonotype has at least ten counts. The V gene is TRBV29-1, the J gene TRBJ2-4; D is ambiguous. Trimming shortened V by 8 bases and J by 5 bases, and 16 bases separated the two germline ends. CDR3 length: 13 amino acids. Germline CDR1 and CDR2: SQVTM and ANQGSEA. As DNA, the CDR3 is TGCAGCTTCGCCGGGCCTGGGGAAAACATTCAGTACTTC. This sequence encodes CSFAGPGENIQYF.

DNA for the CDR3: TGTGCCAGCAGCTTAAACCCACTAGCGGGGGGACCTAGAGATACGCAGTATTTT. It specifies CASSLNPLAGGPRDTQYF. V and J are TRBV7-3 and TRBJ2-3; 12 positions agree with TRBD2. Trimming removed 1 base from V and 5 bases from J; junction bases left unmatched: 10. This CDR3 has 18 residues. Germline CDR1 SGHTA, CDR2 FQGTGA.

In this sample, this clonotype turned up a few times. The chain combines TRBV5-6 with TRBJ2-7, with 7 nucleotides matching TRBD2. The CDR3 extends over 15 amino acids. Per germline, CDR1 SGHDT and CDR2 YYEEEE. Germline trimming cut 3 bases from V and 7 bases from J; bases unmatched to any gene: 13. The CDR3 is CASSWGGVSYNEQYF. The CDR3 DNA sequence: TGTGCCAGCAGCTGGGGGGGGGTTTCCTACAATGAGCAGTACTTC.

The V gene is TRBV20-1, the J gene TRBJ2-1; 10 bases agree with TRBD2. The junction had 7 bases not matched to a gene; V was cut back by 4 bases and J by 7 bases. The CDR3 has 14 residues. Germline lookup yields CDR1 DFQATT and CDR2 SNEGSKA (reference sequence). CDR3 amino acids: CSATSGGASNEQFF. The CDR3 coding sequence is TGCAGTGCTACCAGCGGGGGGGCCTCAAATGAGCAGTTCTTC.

This clonotype turned up a few times. The V and J genes are TRBV29-1 and TRBJ1-1, with TRBD1 matching 8 bases. Germline V gene sequence: CDR1 SQVTM, CDR2 ANQGSEA. Losses at the gene ends were 4 bases for V and 3 bases for J; bases not matched to a gene: 1. CDR3 size: 12 residues. CDR3 DNA: TGCAGCGTTGTACAGGGGGACACTGAAGCTTTCTTT. It is translated as CSVVQGDTEAFF.

This chain links TRBV29-1 with TRBJ2-1; 10 nucleotides agree with TRBD1. With 7 bases clipped from V and 6 bases from J, the junction kept 12 bases outside the gene matches. The CDR3 length is 15 residues. Germline CDR1 is SQVTM and CDR2 is ANQGSEA. The CDR3 nucleotides are TGCAGCGCTAAGAGGGGGACAGGGGCGTCCAATGAGCAGTTCTTC. This codes for CSAKRGTGASNEQFF.

In DNA, the CDR3 is TGCGCCAGCAGCTTGGGATCCGGGGGTGATTCACCCCTCCACTTT. Its protein product is CASSLGSGGDSPLHF. This rearrangement joins TRBV5-1 to TRBJ1-6; tentative D call: TRBD1 (5 bases). The ends were cut back, 0 bases at V and 8 bases at J, with 12 bases in the middle. CDR1 is SGHRS and CDR2 is YFSETQ in the germline V gene. The CDR3 is made up of 15 amino acids. The full variable domain, with the rest looked up from reference TRBV5-1 and TRBJ1-6, is KAGVTQTPRYLIKTRGQQVTLSCSPISGHRSVSWYQQTPGQGLQFLFEYFSETQRNKGNFPGRFSGRQFSNSRSEMNVSTLELGDSALYLCASSLGSGGDSPLHFGNGTRLTVT.

The genes are TRBV7-2 and TRBJ2-5; D gene ambiguous. The CDR3 sequence is 13 residues long. Deletions cut 5 bases from V and 2 bases from J, with 9 bases between. The germline V gene encodes CDR1 SGHTA and CDR2 FQGNSA. The CDR3 DNA follows: TGTGCCAGCAGCCGATTGGGACAAGAGACCCAGTACTTC. Its protein is CASSRLGQETQYF.

V is TRBV29-1 and J is TRBJ2-1; weak D call: TRBD2 (6 bases). The CDR3 has 14 residues. Trimming took off 4 bases at V and 8 bases at J, with 18 bases between the two ends. CDR1 is SQVTM and CDR2 is ANQGSEA in the germline V gene. CDR3 amino acids: CSVAPIGSRYEQFF. The CDR3 bases are TGCAGCGTTGCTCCGATCGGGAGTAGGTATGAGCAGTTCTTC.

J is TRBJ2-5 and V is TRBV28, with D unresolved. The J call may be in error: the DNA end matches TRBJ2-7 better. Germline CDR1 is MDHEN and CDR2 is SYDVKM. CDR3 length: 15 amino acids. Written as DNA, the CDR3 is TGTGCCAGCCCTCCAAGTAGGCAGGTTGACTACGAGCAGTACTTC. Translated: CASPPSRQVDYEQYF.